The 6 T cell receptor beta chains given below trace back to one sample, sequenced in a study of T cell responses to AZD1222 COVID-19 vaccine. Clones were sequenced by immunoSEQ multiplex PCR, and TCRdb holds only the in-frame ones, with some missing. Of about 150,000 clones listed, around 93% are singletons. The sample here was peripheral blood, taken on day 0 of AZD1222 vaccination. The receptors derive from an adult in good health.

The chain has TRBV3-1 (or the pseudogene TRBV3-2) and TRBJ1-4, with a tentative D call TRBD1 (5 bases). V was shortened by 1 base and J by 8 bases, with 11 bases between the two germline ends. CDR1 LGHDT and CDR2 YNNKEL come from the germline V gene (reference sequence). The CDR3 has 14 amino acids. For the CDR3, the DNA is TGTGCCAGCAGCCAAGTCAGGGCGGAAGAAAAACTGTTTTTT. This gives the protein CASSQVRAEEKLFF.

Here the CDR3 reads CASRPMAGAQGNQPQHF. Here the CDR3 DNA reads TGTGCCAGCAGGCCCATGGCGGGAGCTCAAGGTAATCAGCCCCAGCATTTT. The rearrangement uses TRBV2 and TRBJ1-5; D gene ambiguous. Germline V CDR1 and CDR2: SNHLY, FYNNEI. This CDR3 is built from 17 residues. Trimming left V 6 bases short and J 4 bases short, with 22 bases between.

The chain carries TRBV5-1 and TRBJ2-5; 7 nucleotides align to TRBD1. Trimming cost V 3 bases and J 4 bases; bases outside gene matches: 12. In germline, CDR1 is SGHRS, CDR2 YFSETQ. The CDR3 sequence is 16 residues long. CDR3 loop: CASSSSPLGGRETQYF. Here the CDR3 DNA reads TGCGCCAGCAGCTCTAGTCCCTTAGGGGGCAGAGAGACCCAGTACTTC.

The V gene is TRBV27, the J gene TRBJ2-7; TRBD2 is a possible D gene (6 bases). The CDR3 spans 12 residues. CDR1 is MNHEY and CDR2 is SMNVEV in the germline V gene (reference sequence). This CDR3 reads CACGEAGYEQYF. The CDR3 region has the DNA TGTGCATGCGGGGAAGCGGGCTACGAGCAGTACTTC.

The CDR3 DNA is TGTGCCAGCGTATCCGGGACCGCCTACGAGCAGTACTTC. Amino acids: CASVSGTAYEQYF. This rearrangement joins TRBV28 to TRBJ2-7; D is perhaps TRBD1 or TRBD2 (5 bases each). Germline V gene lookup returns CDR1 MDHEN and CDR2 SYDVKM. The CDR3 loop spans 13 amino acids. V shed 8 bases and J shed 2 bases, with 13 bases lying between them.

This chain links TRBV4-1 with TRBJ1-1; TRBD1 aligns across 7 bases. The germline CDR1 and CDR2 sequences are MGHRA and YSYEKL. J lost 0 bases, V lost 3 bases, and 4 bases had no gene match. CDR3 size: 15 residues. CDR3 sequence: CASSQSGQLNTEAFF. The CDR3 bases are TGCGCCAGCAGCCAGTCGGGACAGCTGAACACTGAAGCTTTCTTT.